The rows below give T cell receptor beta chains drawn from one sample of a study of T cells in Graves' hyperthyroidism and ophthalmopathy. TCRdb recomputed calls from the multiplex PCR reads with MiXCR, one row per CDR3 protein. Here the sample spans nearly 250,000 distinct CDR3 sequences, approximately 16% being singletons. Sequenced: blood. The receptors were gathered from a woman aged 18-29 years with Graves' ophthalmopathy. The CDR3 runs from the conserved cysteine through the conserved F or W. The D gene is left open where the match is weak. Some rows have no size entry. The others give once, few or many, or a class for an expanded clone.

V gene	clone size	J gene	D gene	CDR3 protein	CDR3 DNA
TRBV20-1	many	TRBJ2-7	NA	CSGPGSWGEQYF	TGCAGTGGACCCGGGAGCTGGGGCGAGCAGTACTTC
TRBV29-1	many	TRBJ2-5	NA	CSVDGLTGQETQYF	TGCAGCGTTGATGGCCTGACAGGTCAAGAGACCCAGTACTTC
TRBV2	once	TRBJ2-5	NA	CASSAGSARETQYF	TGTGCCAGCAGCGCCGGATCAGCCAGGGAGACCCAGTACTTC
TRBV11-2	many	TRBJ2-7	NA	CASSLSMAGTYEQYF	TGTGCCAGCAGCTTAAGTATGGCGGGTACCTACGAGCAGTACTTC
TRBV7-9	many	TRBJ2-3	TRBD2	CASSLTSGGTDTQYF	TGTGCCAGCAGCTTGACTAGCGGGGGTACAGATACGCAGTATTTT
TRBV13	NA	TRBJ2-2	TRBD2	CASSLPSGRSGELFF	TGTGCCAGCAGCTTGCCTAGCGGGAGGTCCGGGGAGCTGTTTTTT
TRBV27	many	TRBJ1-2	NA	CASSFRGFPNYGYTF	TGTGCCAGCAGTTTTCGGGGGTTCCCTAACTATGGCTACACCTTC
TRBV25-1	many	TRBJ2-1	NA	CASSALSNPNEQFF	TGTGCCAGCAGTGCCCTTAGTAATCCCAATGAGCAGTTCTTC
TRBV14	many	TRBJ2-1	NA	CASSQDLDGADESQRSHLYNEQFF	TGTGCCAGCAGCCAAGATCTTGATGGGGCAGACGAGAGTCAGCGGAGCCACCTCTACAATGAGCAGTTCTTC
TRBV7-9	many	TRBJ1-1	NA	CASSSFQGKDYTEAFF	TGTGCCAGCAGTTCGTTCCAGGGGAAGGATTACACTGAAGCTTTCTTT
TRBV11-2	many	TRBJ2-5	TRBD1	CASSLANDRVGETQYF	TGTGCCAGCAGCTTAGCCAACGACAGGGTAGGGGAGACCCAGTACTTC
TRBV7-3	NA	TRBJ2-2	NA	CASSTGHTGELFF	TGTGCCAGCAGCACGGGACACACCGGGGAGCTGTTTTTT
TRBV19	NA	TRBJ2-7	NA	CASSTSTGKTYEQYF	TGTGCCAGTAGTACGTCGACGGGGAAAACCTACGAGCAGTACTTC
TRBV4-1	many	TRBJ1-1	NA	CASSQTRGMAAEGYTEAFF	TGCGCCAGCAGCCAGACACGTGGGATGGCGGCAGAAGGGTACACTGAAGCTTTCTTT
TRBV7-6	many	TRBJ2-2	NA	CASSPIRGRTGELFF	TGTGCCAGCAGCCCAATCCGGGGGCGGACCGGGGAGCTGTTTTTT
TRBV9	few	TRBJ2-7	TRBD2	CASSVGVAGGYYEQYF	TGTGCCAGCAGCGTAGGGGTAGCGGGAGGTTATTACGAGCAGTACTTC
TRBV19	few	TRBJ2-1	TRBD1	CASSKGQGSVNEQFF	TGTGCCAGTAGTAAGGGACAGGGGTCCGTCAATGAGCAGTTCTTC
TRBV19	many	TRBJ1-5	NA	CAGSGARNQPQHF	TGTGCCGGGAGTGGGGCCAGAAATCAGCCCCAGCATTTT
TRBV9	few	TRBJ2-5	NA	CASSPDSPSTQYF	TGTGCCAGCAGCCCCGACTCCCCCTCGACCCAGTACTTC
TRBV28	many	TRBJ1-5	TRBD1	CASSPPDRGNQPQHF	TGTGCCAGCAGTCCCCCCGACAGGGGCAATCAGCCCCAGCATTTT
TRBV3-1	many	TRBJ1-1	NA	CASSLRTARNTEAFF	TGTGCCAGCAGCCTCAGGACAGCCCGGAACACTGAAGCTTTCTTT
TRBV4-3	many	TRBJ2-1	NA	CASSQVGQHGYNEQFF	TGCGCCAGCAGCCAAGTAGGCCAGCACGGCTACAATGAGCAGTTCTTC
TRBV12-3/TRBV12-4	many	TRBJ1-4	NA	CASSNTWEKLFF	TGTGCCAGCAGCAACACTTGGGAAAAACTGTTTTTT
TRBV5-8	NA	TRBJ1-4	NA	CASSHRDGEKLFF	TGTGCCAGCAGCCATCGGGACGGCGAAAAACTGTTTTTT
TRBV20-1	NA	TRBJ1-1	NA	CSAPGLGDTEAFF	TGCAGTGCTCCGGGTCTGGGGGACACTGAAGCTTTCTTT
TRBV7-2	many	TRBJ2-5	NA	CASSLYSKGAIGAETQYF	TGTGCCAGCAGCTTATATAGCAAGGGCGCGATTGGGGCAGAGACCCAGTACTTC
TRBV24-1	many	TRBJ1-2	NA	CATSDSGRARGGYTF	TGTGCCACCAGTGATTCTGGTAGGGCTCGAGGCGGCTACACCTTC
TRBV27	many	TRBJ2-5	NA	CASSSDGVQWAEKTQYF	TGTGCCAGCAGTTCGGATGGGGTCCAGTGGGCGGAAAAGACCCAGTACTTC